This TCR beta chain comes out of a study of identical twins. No donor was unhealthy or non-Caucasian. This clonotype was seen more than once but under ten times. Its antigen remains unknown. Trimming took off 1 base at V and 2 bases at J, with 12 bases between the two ends. The CDR3 is made up of 15 amino acids. Germline V gene sequence: CDR1 SNHLY, CDR2 FYNNEI. Carrying unique molecular identifiers, the cDNA also gained a universal primer site through template switching. One entry per CDR3 protein, called by TCRdb with MiXCR from the 5' RACE reads. The sample has 300,000 to 400,000 distinct CDR3 sequences; 10% to 15% are singletons. Whole-study results and caveats: Model-predicted out-of-frame TCR alpha sharing fell below observed values in monozygotic twins.

The sample was also reused in another study, on yellow fever vaccine responses in identical twins. That report adds: Vaccine-induced T cell responses in twins were reportedly observed to appear partly convergent, partly personalized.

Sequenced: CD8+ T cells sorted from blood. The chain links TRBV2 to TRBJ2-7; TRBD2 might be the D (6 bases). This TCR was sampled from a woman between 18 and 29 years old in good health. The CDR3 DNA follows: TGTGCCAGCAGTGAAGAGGTAGCGGTTCCCTACGAGCAGTACTTC. Translated: CASSEEVAVPYEQYF. Based on the CDR3 plus reference TRBV2 and TRBJ2-7, the full variable domain is EPEVTQTPSHQVTQMGQEVILRCVPISNHLYFYWYRQILGQKVEFLVSFYNNEISEKSEIFDDQFSVERPDGSNFTLKIRSTKLEDSAMYFCASSEEVAVPYEQYFGPGTRLTVT.